These T cell receptor beta chains were read from a single sample in a study of cytomegalovirus exposure and HLA in healthy donors. Sequencing was performed with immunoSEQ multiplex PCR; in TCRdb, only in-frame clones are kept and a portion is missing. The table includes around 180,000 clones, 84% detected once. The sequencing sample was made of PBMCs. The receptor source for this set is a girl aged 2 to 9 in good health and CMV-seropositive. CDR3s include the opening cysteine and the closing phenylalanine or tryptophan. The D gene is left open where the match is weak. Size is omitted from some rows. Given values are once, few, many or a class for expanded clones.

clone_size,d_call,j_call,v_call,cdr3_aa,cdr3_nt
NA,TRBD1,TRBJ1-1,TRBV9,CASSVGRTGDTEAFF,TGTGCCAGCAGCGTAGGCCGGACAGGGGACACTGAAGCTTTCTTT
NA,NA,TRBJ2-3,TRBV11-2,CASSTSMGAALSTDTQYF,TGTGCCAGCAGCACGAGCATGGGGGCGGCCCTAAGCACAGATACGCAGTATTTT
NA,TRBD2,TRBJ2-1,TRBV6-1,CASSEARGVGDEQFF,TGTGCCAGCAGTGAAGCGCGGGGGGTGGGCGATGAGCAGTTCTTC
NA,TRBD1,TRBJ1-4,TRBV28,CASTGSGTGDGHEKLFF,TGTGCCAGCACCGGAAGCGGGACAGGGGATGGGCATGAAAAACTGTTTTTT
NA,NA,TRBJ2-7,TRBV11-3,CASSLNGPLDEQYF,TGTGCCAGCAGCCTAAACGGTCCCCTTGACGAGCAGTACTTC
NA,NA,TRBJ1-2,TRBV4-1,CASSQPTGRGDYGYTF,TGCGCCAGCAGCCAACCCACAGGGAGGGGTGACTATGGCTACACCTTT
NA,TRBD2,TRBJ2-7,TRBV27,CASSQNLGLAGGPDEQYF,TGTGCCAGCAGCCAAAACCTTGGACTAGCGGGAGGGCCAGACGAGCAGTACTTC
NA,TRBD1,TRBJ1-1,TRBV19,CASSLNRDRGEAFF,TGTGCCAGTAGTCTAAACCGGGACAGGGGTGAAGCTTTCTTT
NA,TRBD1,TRBJ1-2,TRBV7-6,CASSLAGQGYGYTF,TGTGCCAGCAGCTTAGCGGGACAGGGGTATGGCTACACCTTC
NA,NA,TRBJ2-7,TRBV27,CASSLRTPNYEQYF,TGTGCCAGCAGTTTAAGGACACCGAACTACGAGCAGTACTTC
NA,NA,TRBJ2-5,TRBV4-2,CASSQALGGPARQETQYF,TGTGCCAGCAGCCAAGCTCTCGGAGGGCCGGCCCGACAAGAGACCCAGTACTTC
NA,TRBD1,TRBJ2-1,TRBV28,CASIGQGMRNEQFF,TGTGCCAGCATTGGACAGGGGATGCGCAATGAGCAGTTCTTC
few,NA,TRBJ1-1,TRBV2,CASSDGAEAFF,TGTGCCAGCAGTGACGGGGCTGAAGCTTTCTTT
NA,TRBD1,TRBJ2-3,TRBV2,CASSQTGATDTQYF,TGTGCCAGCAGTCAGACAGGGGCCACAGATACGCAGTATTTT
NA,NA,TRBJ2-7,TRBV21-1,CASSKVARLEYF,TGTGCCAGCAGCAAAGTTGCTAGGCTGGAGTACTTC
NA,NA,TRBJ2-1,TRBV9,CASSVGSWATSYNEQFF,TGTGCCAGCAGCGTAGGGTCGTGGGCAACCTCCTACAATGAGCAGTTCTTC
NA,TRBD1,TRBJ1-1,TRBV14,CASSLTPTGENTEAFF,TGTGCCAGCAGCCTCACCCCGACAGGGGAGAACACTGAAGCTTTCTTT
NA,NA,TRBJ2-7,TRBV7-9,CASSTAVNYEQYF,TGTGCCAGCAGCACAGCGGTGAATTACGAGCAGTACTTC
NA,NA,TRBJ1-1,TRBV2,CASSARQANTEAFF,TGTGCCAGCAGCGCCAGACAGGCGAACACTGAAGCTTTCTTT
NA,NA,TRBJ1-2,TRBV28,CASSFLGGNIYGYTF,TGTGCCAGCAGTTTTCTAGGCGGAAATATCTATGGCTACACCTTC
NA,TRBD1,TRBJ1-2,TRBV6-6,CASLDRGQSNYGYTF,TGTGCCAGCCTAGACAGGGGGCAGAGTAACTATGGCTACACCTTC
NA,NA,TRBJ1-3,TRBV6-5,CASSYRGASGNTIYF,TGTGCCAGCAGTTACCGGGGGGCCTCTGGAAACACCATATATTTT
NA,TRBD1,TRBJ2-7,TRBV4-1,CASSPGQHRYEQYF,TGCGCCAGCAGCCCGGGACAGCACAGATACGAGCAGTACTTC
NA,NA,TRBJ2-5,TRBV25-1,CASSELVTRLETQYF,TGTGCCAGCAGTGAATTGGTGACAAGGTTGGAGACCCAGTACTTC
NA,TRBD1,TRBJ2-6,TRBV2,CASSSSLGTGVSGANVLTF,TGTGCCAGCAGTTCCTCTTTGGGGACAGGGGTTTCCGGGGCCAACGTCCTGACTTTC
NA,NA,TRBJ1-1,TRBV4-2,CASSQTDEAFF,TGTGCCAGCAGCCAGACAGATGAAGCTTTCTTT
NA,TRBD2,TRBJ2-1,TRBV6-1,CASSETGLAGGNEQFF,TGTGCCAGCAGTGAAACGGGACTAGCGGGAGGCAATGAGCAGTTCTTC
NA,NA,TRBJ1-5,TRBV19,CASSIARGGGPWAGQPQHF,TGTGCCAGTAGTATAGCACGGGGAGGGGGACCTTGGGCGGGACAGCCCCAGCATTTT
NA,NA,TRBJ2-1,TRBV6-6,CASLNAGDRNEQFF,TGTGCCAGCTTGAATGCAGGAGACAGGAATGAGCAGTTCTTC
NA,NA,TRBJ1-2,TRBV11-2,CASSLVPGGTRNGYTF,TGTGCCAGCAGCTTAGTTCCGGGGGGAACGAGGAATGGCTACACCTTC
NA,NA,TRBJ1-1,TRBV6-5,CASSYSMSGISGGAFF,TGTGCCAGCAGTTACTCGATGTCCGGGATCTCCGGGGGAGCTTTCTTT
NA,NA,TRBJ1-6,TRBV27,CASRGFSYNSPLHF,TGTGCCAGTAGGGGGTTCTCCTATAATTCACCCCTCCACTTT
NA,NA,TRBJ2-5,TRBV6-1,CASSENRGNRETQYF,TGTGCCAGCAGTGAAAACCGTGGCAATCGAGAGACCCAGTACTTC
once,TRBD1,TRBJ2-7,TRBV23-1,CASSLGRPGQGDEQYF,TGCGCCAGCAGCCTAGGAAGACCGGGACAGGGGGACGAGCAGTACTTC
NA,NA,TRBJ1-1,TRBV18,CASTRDQSGLLLGGNTEAFF,TGTGCCAGCACCAGGGACCAGTCGGGTCTCCTCCTAGGGGGGAACACTGAAGCTTTCTTT
NA,NA,TRBJ2-5,TRBV18,CASSPPRETQYF,TGTGCCAGCTCACCACCGAGGGAGACCCAGTACTTC
once,TRBD1,TRBJ1-1,TRBV2,CASSSGQGGPEAFF,TGTGCCAGCAGTTCGGGACAGGGAGGGCCTGAAGCTTTCTTT
few,TRBD1,TRBJ1-1,TRBV30,CAWELSGGSEAFF,TGTGCCTGGGAATTATCAGGGGGCTCTGAAGCTTTCTTT
NA,TRBD2,TRBJ2-3,TRBV5-1,CASRDSGLTDTQYF,TGCGCCAGCAGAGATAGCGGGCTCACAGATACGCAGTATTTT
NA,NA,TRBJ1-4,TRBV11-2,CASSRQWVREKLFF,TGTGCCAGCAGCAGACAGTGGGTCCGAGAAAAACTGTTTTTT
NA,NA,TRBJ1-4,TRBV6-1,CASSGTVGPVEKLFF,TGTGCCAGCAGTGGGACTGTTGGGCCAGTCGAAAAACTGTTTTTT
few,NA,TRBJ2-5,TRBV14,CASSLNRETQYF,TGTGCCAGCAGCCTGAATCGGGAGACCCAGTACTTC
NA,NA,TRBJ1-2,TRBV27,CASRSPQGNYGYTF,TGTGCCAGCAGAAGCCCCCAGGGGAACTATGGCTACACCTTC
NA,NA,TRBJ1-2,TRBV30,CAWSVGGGWGDPNYGYTF,TGTGCCTGGAGTGTAGGAGGTGGTTGGGGTGATCCTAACTATGGCTACACCTTC
NA,TRBD1,TRBJ2-2,TRBV25-1,CASLDRGAGELFF,TGTGCCAGTTTGGACAGGGGGGCCGGGGAGCTGTTTTTT
NA,NA,TRBJ1-1,TRBV20-1,CRGRGGTEAFF,TGCAGGGGCCGGGGAGGCACTGAAGCTTTCTTT
few,TRBD2,TRBJ2-1,TRBV5-1,CASSLRAGVQFF,TGCGCCAGCAGCTTACGAGCGGGAGTTCAGTTCTTC
NA,TRBD2,TRBJ2-7,TRBV28,CASSLGGGGGHEQYF,TGTGCCAGCAGTTTGGGGGGTGGGGGGGGTCACGAGCAGTACTTC
once,NA,TRBJ1-4,TRBV12-5,CASGFSTGDSYEKLFF,TGTGCTAGTGGGTTCAGTACAGGAGACTCTTATGAAAAACTGTTTTTT
few,TRBD1,TRBJ1-2,TRBV5-1,CASSPTGGDGYTF,TGCGCCAGCAGCCCAACAGGGGGCGATGGCTACACCTTC
NA,TRBD2,TRBJ2-5,TRBV5-1,CASKIAGGETQYF,TGCGCCAGCAAAATAGCGGGAGGTGAGACCCAGTACTTC
once,TRBD2,TRBJ2-1,TRBV5-1,CASSLVGTSGDNFNEQFF,TGCGCCAGCAGCTTGGTCGGGACTAGCGGGGATAATTTCAATGAGCAGTTCTTC
NA,NA,TRBJ1-5,TRBV5-8,CASSFRGGIIYSNQPQHF,TGTGCCAGCAGCTTTAGGGGAGGGATAATTTATAGCAATCAGCCCCAGCATTTT
NA,NA,TRBJ2-1,TRBV19,CASSIGQGTYNEQFF,TGTGCCAGTAGTATAGGCCAGGGTACCTACAATGAGCAGTTCTTC
NA,NA,TRBJ1-3,TRBV5-4,CASSPQGGNTIYF,TGTGCCAGCAGCCCGCAGGGAGGAAACACCATATATTTT
NA,NA,TRBJ1-6,TRBV6-4,CASSLGPNNSPLHF,TGTGCCAGCAGTCTTGGCCCCAATAATTCACCCCTCCACTTT
NA,TRBD2,TRBJ2-7,TRBV19,CASSLTSALTYEQYF,TGTGCCAGTAGCCTTACTAGCGCGCTAACCTACGAGCAGTACTTC